This TCR beta chain was recovered during a study of CDR3 diversity in severe acne. This clonotype was counted at least ten times. MiXCR, run by TCRdb on the PCR reads, gives a single entry per CDR3 protein. The data contain 90,000 or so distinct CDR3 sequences, roughly 52% of them seen just once; the ten biggest clones take up 10%. Germline assignment: CDR1 SGHRS and CDR2 YFSETQ. The CDR3 consists of 17 residues. The V segment lost 4 bases and the J segment 5 bases; nucleotides outside the gene matches: 11. J is TRBJ2-2 and V is TRBV5-1; 10 nucleotides match TRBD1. This TCR came from a male donor in good health, serving as a control. The sample taken for sequencing was blood. Written as DNA, the CDR3 is TGCGCCAGCAGCCAAGATCCGGGACAGGGGATGACCGGGGAGCTGTTTTTT. This codes for CASSQDPGQGMTGELFF.